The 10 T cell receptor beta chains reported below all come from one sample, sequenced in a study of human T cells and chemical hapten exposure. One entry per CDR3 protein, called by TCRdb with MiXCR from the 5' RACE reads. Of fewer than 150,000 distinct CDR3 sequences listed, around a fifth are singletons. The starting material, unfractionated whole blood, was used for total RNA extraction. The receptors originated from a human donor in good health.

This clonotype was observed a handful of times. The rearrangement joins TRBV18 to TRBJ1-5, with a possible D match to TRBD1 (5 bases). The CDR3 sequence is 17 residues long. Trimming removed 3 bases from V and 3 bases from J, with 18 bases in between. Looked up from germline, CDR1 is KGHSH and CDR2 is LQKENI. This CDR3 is CASSPPGGSRANQPQHF. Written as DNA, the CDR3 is TGTGCCAGCTCACCTCCCGGGGGAAGCAGGGCCAATCAGCCCCAGCATTTT.

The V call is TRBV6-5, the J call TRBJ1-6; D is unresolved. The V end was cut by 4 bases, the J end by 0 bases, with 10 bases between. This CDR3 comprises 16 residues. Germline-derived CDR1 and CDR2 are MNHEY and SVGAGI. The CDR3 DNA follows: TGTGCCAGCAGTTTTTTCCCCAGCTCCTATAATTCACCCCTCCACTTT. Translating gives CASSFFPSSYNSPLHF.

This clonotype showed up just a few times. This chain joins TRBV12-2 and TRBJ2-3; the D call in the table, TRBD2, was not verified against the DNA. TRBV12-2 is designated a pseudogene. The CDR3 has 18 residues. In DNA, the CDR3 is TGTGCAAGACCGCTTGGCGGGACTAGCGGGAGGTCCACAGATACGCAGTATTTT. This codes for CARPLGGTSGRSTDTQYF.

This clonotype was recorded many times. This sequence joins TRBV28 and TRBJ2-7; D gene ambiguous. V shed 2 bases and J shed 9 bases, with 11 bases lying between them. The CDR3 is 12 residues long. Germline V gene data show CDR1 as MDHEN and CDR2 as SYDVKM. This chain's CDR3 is CASSLLGTGQYF. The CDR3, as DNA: TGTGCCAGCAGTTTACTGGGTACGGGGCAGTACTTC.

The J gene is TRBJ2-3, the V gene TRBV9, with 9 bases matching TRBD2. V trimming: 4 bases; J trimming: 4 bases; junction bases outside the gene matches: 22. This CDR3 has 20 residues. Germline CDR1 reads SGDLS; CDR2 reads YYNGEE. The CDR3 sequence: CASSRESPRFGGRVADTQYF. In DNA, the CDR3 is TGTGCCAGCAGCCGAGAGTCCCCTCGGTTCGGCGGGAGGGTGGCAGATACGCAGTATTTT.

DNA for the CDR3: TGTGCCAGCAGTGAAGCGTGGAGGGGCTATGGCTACACCTTC. As protein: CASSEAWRGYGYTF. The J gene is TRBJ1-2, the V gene TRBV2, with D possibly TRBD1 on 5 matching bases. Looked up from germline, CDR1 is SNHLY and CDR2 is FYNNEI. The CDR3 runs 14 residues. Trimming removed 0 bases from V and 4 bases from J, with 9 bases in between.

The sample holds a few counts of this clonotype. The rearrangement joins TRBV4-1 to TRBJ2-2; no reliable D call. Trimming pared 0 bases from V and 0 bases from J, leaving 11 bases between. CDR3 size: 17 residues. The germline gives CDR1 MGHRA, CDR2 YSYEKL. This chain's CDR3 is CASSQDTASSNTGELFF. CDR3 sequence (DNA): TGCGCCAGCAGCCAAGATACAGCAAGCTCGAACACCGGGGAGCTGTTTTTT.

CDR3 DNA sequence: TGCGCCAGCAGTTTAGAGGGGGGAACCTACGAGCAGTACTTC. Protein sequence: CASSLEGGTYEQYF. V and J are TRBV5-1 and TRBJ2-7, with D perhaps assigned TRBD1 or TRBD2 (6 bases each). V lost 5 bases and J lost 2, with 14 bases in between. This CDR3 is built from 14 residues. Germline loops: CDR1 SGHRS, CDR2 YFSETQ.

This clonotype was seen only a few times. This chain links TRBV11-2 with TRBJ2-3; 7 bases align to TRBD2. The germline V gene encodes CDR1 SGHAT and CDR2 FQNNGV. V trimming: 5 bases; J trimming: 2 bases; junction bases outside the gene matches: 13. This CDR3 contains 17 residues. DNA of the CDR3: TGTGCCAGCAGCGTTTTTCTAGCGGAACCGAACACAGATACGCAGTATTTT. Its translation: CASSVFLAEPNTDTQYF.

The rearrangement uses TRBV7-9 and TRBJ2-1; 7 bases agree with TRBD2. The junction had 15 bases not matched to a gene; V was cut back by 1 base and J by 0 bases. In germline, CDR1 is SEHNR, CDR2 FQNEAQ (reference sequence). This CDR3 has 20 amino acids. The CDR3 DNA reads TGTGCCAGCAGCTTAGTCGTTGCGGGAGCTGATCCGAGCTCCTACAATGAGCAGTTCTTC. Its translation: CASSLVVAGADPSSYNEQFF.